This T cell receptor beta chain originates from a study of cytomegalovirus exposure and HLA in healthy donors. Overall study findings and caveats: In a later analysis, TCR beta V- and J-gene trimming was associated with a missense DCLRE1C variant. Among donors in an Asian-associated ancestry cluster, a later analysis reportedly found fewer N-insertions than the roughly 700-donor mean. Later, an analysis showed that TCR beta chains associated with HLA were more clonally expanded than others that were equally common.

While unrecorded immune exposures were likely, the donors were nominally healthy when sampled. Vbeta (60) and Jbeta (13) primers were used in the PCR. Profiling relied on immunoSEQ multiplex PCR, and the TCRdb table lists in-frame clones only, not all of them. The sample yields about 180,000 clones, over 75% seen once. A word on this clone: Its antigen is still unknown.

The V end was cut by 5 bases, the J end by 5 bases, with 7 bases between. The CDR3 extends over 12 amino acids. In germline, CDR1 is SNHLY, CDR2 FYNNEI. The sequencing sample was made of PBMCs. The source of this sequence is a man in his fifties or sixties in good health and CMV-seronegative. The rearrangement uses TRBV2 and TRBJ1-5, with D possibly being TRBD1 (6 bases). The CDR3 sequence: CASSSGDQPQHF. CDR3 nucleotide sequence: TGTGCCAGCAGTTCAGGGGATCAGCCCCAGCATTTT.